Listed below are T cell receptor beta chains from one sample, sequenced in a study of T cells in Graves' hyperthyroidism and ophthalmopathy. TCRdb called the multiplex PCR reads again in MiXCR, with one record for every CDR3 protein. The data contain roughly 500,000 distinct CDR3 sequences, roughly a quarter of them singletons. Material for sequencing was blood. The receptors come from a woman aged 25 to 39 with Graves' ophthalmopathy. CDR3s include the opening cysteine and the closing phenylalanine or tryptophan. A D gene is named only where the DNA matches it firmly. Some rows mark clone size as missing; the rest say once, few, many or name a class of expanded clone.

J | V | length | size | D | DNA | CDR3
TRBJ1-2 | TRBV9 | 15 | NA | NA | TGTGCCAGCAGCCCCCTTGGGGGAAACGGCTATGGCTACACCTTC | CASSPLGGNGYGYTF
TRBJ1-1 | TRBV12-3/TRBV12-4 | 14 | many | NA | TGTGCCAGCAGACTACAGGACTCGAACACTGAAGCTTTCTTT | CASRLQDSNTEAFF
TRBJ2-1 | TRBV27 | 16 | NA | TRBD2 | TGTGCCAGCAGTTTAGGGACTAGCGGGGGATACAATGAGCAGTTCTTC | CASSLGTSGGYNEQFF
TRBJ2-5 | TRBV20-1 | 13 | NA | TRBD2 | TGCAGTGCTAGTTTTCAGCGGGGTGAGACCCAGTACTTC | CSASFQRGETQYF
TRBJ1-1 | TRBV29-1 | 11 | many | NA | TGCAGCGTTGAAGACCACACTGAAGCTTTCTTT | CSVEDHTEAFF
TRBJ2-5 | TRBV7-9 | 13 | many | NA | TGTGCCAGCAGCCAAGAGGGCAAAGAGACCCAGTACTTC | CASSQEGKETQYF
TRBJ1-1 | TRBV7-2 | 20 | few | TRBD1 | TGTGCCAGCAGCTTACTATCGGAGTACAGGGGTTCGGGGCTGGACACTGAAGCTTTCTTT | CASSLLSEYRGSGLDTEAFF
TRBJ2-7 | TRBV2 | 11 | many | NA | TGTGCCAGCACCAACCGGTACGAGCAGTACTTC | CASTNRYEQYF
TRBJ1-1 | TRBV6-5 | 17 | NA | TRBD1 | TGTGCCAGCAGTTACTTTAGAGGAGGAGGGGGCGAGGGTGAAGCTTTCTTT | CASSYFRGGGGEGEAFF
TRBJ1-5 | TRBV4-1 | 12 | NA | NA | TGCGCCAGCAGCCAAGATGACAACCCCCAGCATTTT | CASSQDDNPQHF
TRBJ1-5 | TRBV18 | 17 | many | NA | TGTGCCAGCTCACCACCGGTGCAGGGCTATAGCAATCAGCCCCAGCATTTT | CASSPPVQGYSNQPQHF
TRBJ2-5 | TRBV15 | 15 | NA | NA | TGTGCCACCAGCAGAGGTGGGGGGTACCAAGAGACCCAGTACTTC | CATSRGGGYQETQYF
TRBJ2-7 | TRBV20-1 | 12 | many | TRBD2 | TGCAGTGCTACGGGAGGCTTCGGGGAGCAGTACTTC | CSATGGFGEQYF
TRBJ2-7 | TRBV20-1 | 13 | NA | TRBD2 | TGCAGTGCTAGAGGCGGGGGGCGGTACGAGCAGTACTTC | CSARGGGRYEQYF
TRBJ1-5 | TRBV12-3/TRBV12-4 | 13 | many | NA | TGTGCCAGCAGTTACAGGTACAATCAGCCCCAGCATTTT | CASSYRYNQPQHF
TRBJ1-1 | TRBV19 | 15 | many | NA | TGTGCCAGTAGTACCCCAACAGGGTTGAACACTGAAGCTTTCTTT | CASSTPTGLNTEAFF
TRBJ1-1 | TRBV6-1 | 14 | many | TRBD1 | TGTGCCAGCAGTGGACAGGGGACGAACACTGAAGCTTTCTTT | CASSGQGTNTEAFF
TRBJ2-7 | TRBV10-3 | 12 | many | NA | TGTGCCACCAGGTCGGTCAGTTACGAGCAGTACTTC | CATRSVSYEQYF
TRBJ1-2 | TRBV19 | 15 | NA | NA | TGTGCCAGTAGCCCCCAAACCCAGGGTTCACGGGGCTACACCTTC | CASSPQTQGSRGYTF
TRBJ2-7 | TRBV11-3 | 13 | many | TRBD1 | TGTGCCAGCAGCACCGGGGACAGCTACGAGCAGTACTTC | CASSTGDSYEQYF
TRBJ1-5 | TRBV5-4 | 18 | many | TRBD1 | TGTGCCAGCAGCTACAAGACAGGGGCAGGAGATAGCAATCAGCCCCAGCATTTT | CASSYKTGAGDSNQPQHF
TRBJ2-5 | TRBV4-1 | 15 | NA | TRBD1 | TGCGCCAGCAGCCAAGGGGACAGCTACCAAGAGACCCAGTACTTC | CASSQGDSYQETQYF
TRBJ1-5 | TRBV2 | 14 | many | NA | TGTGCCAGCACCCAGAGACAGGGCAATCAGCCCCAGCATTTT | CASTQRQGNQPQHF
TRBJ2-6 | TRBV11-2 | 15 | many | NA | TGTGCCAGCAGCCGCATTACGTCTGGGGCCAACGTCCTGACTTTC | CASSRITSGANVLTF
TRBJ2-7 | TRBV10-3 | 13 | many | TRBD1 | TGTGCCATCAGGGGACAGGATTCCTACGAGCAGTACTTC | CAIRGQDSYEQYF
TRBJ2-5 | TRBV20-1 | 15 | NA | NA | TGCAGTGCTAGGCCGAGGGGGGGGGGCCGAGAGACCCAGTACTTC | CSARPRGGGRETQYF
TRBJ2-7 | TRBV12-3/TRBV12-4 | 14 | NA | NA | TGTGCCGGCAGTCCGATGGGTCGCCTCCTCGAGCAGTACTTC | CAGSPMGRLLEQYF
TRBJ2-7 | TRBV28 | 14 | NA | NA | TGTGCCAGCAGGGACCCGGGACAACTCCACGAGCAGTACTTC | CASRDPGQLHEQYF
TRBJ2-3 | TRBV24-1 | 18 | NA | TRBD1 | TGTGCCACCAGTGGCGTATTACCGGGACAGGGTTTCCCAGATACGCAGTATTTT | CATSGVLPGQGFPDTQYF
TRBJ1-1 | TRBV4-1 | 16 | many | NA | TGCGCCAGCAGCCAAGAAATCGTAGGAATGAACACTGAAGCTTTCTTT | CASSQEIVGMNTEAFF
TRBJ1-1 | TRBV10-3 | 13 | many | NA | TGTGCCATCAGGGACAGAGTGAACACTGAAGCTTTCTTT | CAIRDRVNTEAFF
TRBJ2-5 | TRBV6-5 | 14 | many | NA | TGTGCCAGCAGTTACGCAAACAGGCAAGAGACCCAGTACTTC | CASSYANRQETQYF
TRBJ1-1 | TRBV20-1 | 13 | many | NA | TGCAGTGCTCGACAGAGATACAGCCTTGAAGCTTTCTTT | CSARQRYSLEAFF
TRBJ2-5 | TRBV2 | 13 | NA | NA | TGTGCCAGCAGTCGGGACGGCGGAGAGACCCAGTACTTC | CASSRDGGETQYF
TRBJ2-7 | TRBV30 | 11 | many | NA | TGTGCCTGGAGCTATGCTTACGAGCAGTACTTC | CAWSYAYEQYF
TRBJ1-1 | TRBV6-1 | 13 | once | NA | TGTGCCAGCAGCTCCGGACAAGGTCCAAAAGCTTTCTTT | CASSSGQGPKAFF
TRBJ1-2 | TRBV7-2 | 13 | many | TRBD1 | TGTGCCAGCAGCTTGGGACAGTCCCATGGCTACACCTTC | CASSLGQSHGYTF
TRBJ2-7 | TRBV28 | 14 | many | NA | TGTGCCAGCAGTGCACCCGGGACCCTTTACGAGCAGTACTTC | CASSAPGTLYEQYF
TRBJ1-1 | TRBV18 | 14 | many | NA | TGTGCCAGCTCACCGGGGGGTACGAACACTGAAGCTTTCTTT | CASSPGGTNTEAFF
TRBJ1-2 | TRBV12-3/TRBV12-4 | 14 | many | TRBD1 | TGTGCCAGCAGTTTAGCGACGGCAGGGGGCGGCTACACCTTC | CASSLATAGGGYTF
TRBJ1-2 | TRBV5-1 | 13 | NA | NA | TGCGCCAGACAGGGCGCCTCTAACTATGGCTACACCTTC | CARQGASNYGYTF
TRBJ1-5 | TRBV2 | 13 | NA | NA | TGTGCCAGCAAGCGCGCCCTCCTGGGGCCCCAGCATTTT | CASKRALLGPQHF
TRBJ2-7 | TRBV27 | 13 | many | TRBD1 | TGTGCCAGCGGGGACAGGGGGCTGGAAGAGCAGTACTTC | CASGDRGLEEQYF
TRBJ1-1 | TRBV5-1 | 14 | NA | NA | TGCGCCAGCAGCTTGTTGGTTGGGGACCGTGAAGCTTTCTTT | CASSLLVGDREAFF
TRBJ2-7 | TRBV4-2 | 17 | few | TRBD2 | TGTGCCAGCAGCCAAGTCCCCGGGACTAGCGATAACTACGAGCAGTACTTC | CASSQVPGTSDNYEQYF
TRBJ2-7 | TRBV28 | 15 | few | TRBD2 | TGTGCCAGCAGCTTCGGGACTACTAGGCACTACGAGCAGTACTTC | CASSFGTTRHYEQYF
TRBJ2-5 | TRBV15 | 14 | few | NA | TGTGCCACCAGCAGAGCTACAACCCAAGAGACCCAGTACTTC | CATSRATTQETQYF
TRBJ2-7 | TRBV7-3 | 15 | NA | NA | TGTGCCAGCAGCTTCTCCGGGGTGATTACGGGAAAGCAGTACTTC | CASSFSGVITGKQYF
TRBJ1-1 | TRBV7-2 | 13 | many | TRBD1 | TGTGCCAGCAGCCGAGACAGGGAGGGTGAAGCTTTCTTT | CASSRDREGEAFF